The entry that follows covers one TCR beta chain sequence. Its antigen is undetermined. The sample comes from a study of identical twins. Regarding the study as a whole: Shared out-of-frame alpha sequences (those common to twins) showed excess low generation probability. Models underestimated TCR alpha sharing (out-of-frame) in monozygotic twins.

Trimming cost V 1 base and J 4 bases, with 9 bases left between them. This CDR3 spans 13 amino acids. Germline CDR1 is DFQATT and CDR2 is SNEGSKA (reference sequence). With template switching, a universal primer site was added, and the cDNA carried unique molecular identifiers. TCRdb ran MiXCR on the 5' RACE reads and lists one entry per CDR3 protein. Among about 730,000 distinct CDR3 sequences, 21% were seen once, and the ten largest hold 4.3%. These data are also associated with another study on T cells expressing NK-cell markers.

The chain is built from TRBV20-1 and TRBJ2-3; D is unclear. The clonotype comes from a woman aged 18-35 years in good health. Sequenced material: PBMCs. The CDR3 spells CSARAEWSDTQYF. CDR3 in DNA: TGCAGTGCTAGAGCCGAGTGGTCAGATACGCAGTATTTT.